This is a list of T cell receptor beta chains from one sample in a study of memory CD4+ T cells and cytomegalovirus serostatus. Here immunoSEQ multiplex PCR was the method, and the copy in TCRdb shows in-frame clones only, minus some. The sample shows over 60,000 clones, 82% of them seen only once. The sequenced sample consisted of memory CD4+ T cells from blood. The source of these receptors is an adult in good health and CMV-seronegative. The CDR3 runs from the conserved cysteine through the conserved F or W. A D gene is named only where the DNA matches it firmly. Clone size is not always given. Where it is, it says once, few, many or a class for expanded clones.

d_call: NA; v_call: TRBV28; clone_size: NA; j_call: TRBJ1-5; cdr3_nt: TGTGCCAGCACCCTTCGGGGGATGAACCAGCCCCAGCATTTT; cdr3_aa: CASTLRGMNQPQHF
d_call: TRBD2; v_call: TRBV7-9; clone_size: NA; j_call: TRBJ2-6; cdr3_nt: TGTGCCAGCAGCCGAGGGACTAGCGGGCGACATTCTGGGGCCAACGTCCTGACTTTC; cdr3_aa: CASSRGTSGRHSGANVLTF
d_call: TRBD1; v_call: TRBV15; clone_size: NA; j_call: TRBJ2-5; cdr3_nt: TGTGCCACCAGGCCCGGGACAGAAGAGACCCAGTACTTC; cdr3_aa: CATRPGTEETQYF
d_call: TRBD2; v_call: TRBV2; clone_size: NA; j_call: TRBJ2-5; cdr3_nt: TGTGCCAGCAGTGGCTCTAGCGGGAGGTTGGAGACCCAGTACTTC; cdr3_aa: CASSGSSGRLETQYF
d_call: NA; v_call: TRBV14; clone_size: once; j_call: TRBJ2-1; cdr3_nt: TGTGCCAGCAGCCAAGATAGAGGGGGATCCTACAATGAGCAGTTCTTC; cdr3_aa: CASSQDRGGSYNEQFF
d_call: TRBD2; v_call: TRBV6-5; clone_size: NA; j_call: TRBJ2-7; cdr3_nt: TGTGCCAGCAGTTACCGGGTGGGGAGGGGATACGAGCAGTACTTC; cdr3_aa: CASSYRVGRGYEQYF
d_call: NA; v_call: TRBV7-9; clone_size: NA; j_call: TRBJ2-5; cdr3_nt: TGTGCCAGCAGCTTAGGGGCAGGGGACGAGACCCAGTACTTC; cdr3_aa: CASSLGAGDETQYF
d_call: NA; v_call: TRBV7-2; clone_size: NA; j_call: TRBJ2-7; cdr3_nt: TGTGCCAGCAGCTTTATAGCGGTAAGCTCCTACGAGCAGTACTTC; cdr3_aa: CASSFIAVSSYEQYF
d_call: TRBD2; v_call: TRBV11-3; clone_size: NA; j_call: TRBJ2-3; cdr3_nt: TGTGCCAGCAGCTTAGGGACTAGCGGGAACACAGATACGCAGTATTTT; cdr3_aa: CASSLGTSGNTDTQYF
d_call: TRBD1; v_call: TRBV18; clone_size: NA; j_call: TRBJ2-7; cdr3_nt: TGTGCCAGCTCACCACCCAGGGGGAGCTCCTACGAGCAGTACTTC; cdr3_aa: CASSPPRGSSYEQYF
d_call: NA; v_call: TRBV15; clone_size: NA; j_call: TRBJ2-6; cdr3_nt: TGTGCCACCAGCAGAGATAGGGTCTACGGGGCCAACGTCCTGACTTTC; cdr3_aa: CATSRDRVYGANVLTF
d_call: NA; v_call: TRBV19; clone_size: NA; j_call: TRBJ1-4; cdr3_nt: TGTGCCAGTAGTATCGGGGTTCGCCTGTTTTTT; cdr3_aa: CASSIGVRLFF
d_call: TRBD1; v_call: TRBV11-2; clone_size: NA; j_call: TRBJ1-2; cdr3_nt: TGTGCCAGCAGTCTTTTGCAGGGGGGGAACTATGGCTACACCTTC; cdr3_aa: CASSLLQGGNYGYTF
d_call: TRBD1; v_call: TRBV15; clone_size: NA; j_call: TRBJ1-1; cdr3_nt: TGTGCCACCAGCTTGAGGGACAGGGGGAACACTGAAGCTTTCTTT; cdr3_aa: CATSLRDRGNTEAFF
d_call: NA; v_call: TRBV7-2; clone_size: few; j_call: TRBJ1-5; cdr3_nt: TGTGCCAGCAGCTTAGTGGGGGGGCATGGGAATCAGCCCCAGCATTTT; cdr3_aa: CASSLVGGHGNQPQHF
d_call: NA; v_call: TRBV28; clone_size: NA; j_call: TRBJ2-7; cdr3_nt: TGTGCCAGCAAGTGGGCAGGGCCTCGCTACGAGCAGTACTTC; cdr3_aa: CASKWAGPRYEQYF
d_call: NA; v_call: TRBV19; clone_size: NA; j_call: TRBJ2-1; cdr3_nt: TGTGCCACTAACAATGGGGGCGCGGGCAAGAATGAGCAGTTCTTC; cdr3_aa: CATNNGGAGKNEQFF
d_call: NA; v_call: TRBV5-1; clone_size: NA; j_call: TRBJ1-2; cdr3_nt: TGCGCCGGCATCGATGGCAGTCGTGGCTACACCTTC; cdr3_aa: CAGIDGSRGYTF
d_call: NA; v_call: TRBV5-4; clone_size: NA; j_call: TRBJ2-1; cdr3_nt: TGTGCCAGCAGCACTGGCTCTGCGCGGTACAATGAGCAGTTCTTC; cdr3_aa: CASSTGSARYNEQFF
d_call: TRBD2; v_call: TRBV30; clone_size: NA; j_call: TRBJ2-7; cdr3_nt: TGTGCCTGGAGTAAGACAGGGACTAGCGGATTCTACGAGCAGTACTTC; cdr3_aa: CAWSKTGTSGFYEQYF
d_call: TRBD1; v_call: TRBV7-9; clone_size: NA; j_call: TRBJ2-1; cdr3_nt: TGTGCCAGCAGCTTTGGGCTGGGGACAGGAGTATACAATGAGCAGTTCTTC; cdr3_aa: CASSFGLGTGVYNEQFF
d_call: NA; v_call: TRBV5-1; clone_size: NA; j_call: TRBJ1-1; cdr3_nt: TGCGCCAGCAGCTTGGCCAGGCAGGCCTCTGAAGCTTTCTTT; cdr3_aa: CASSLARQASEAFF
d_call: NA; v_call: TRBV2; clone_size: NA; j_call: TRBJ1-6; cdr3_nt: TGTGCCAGCACCCCGGGCCAGATCCAGAAATCACCCCTCCACTTT; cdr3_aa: CASTPGQIQKSPLHF
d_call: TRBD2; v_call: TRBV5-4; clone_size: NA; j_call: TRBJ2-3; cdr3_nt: TGTGCCAGCAGCTTGTCCGCGGGGGGGCCGGGGGCAGATACGCAGTATTTT; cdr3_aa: CASSLSAGGPGADTQYF
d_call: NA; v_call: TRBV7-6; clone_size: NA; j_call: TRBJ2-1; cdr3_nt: TGTGCCAGCAGCCCCCGGGCGGGTGAGGGCAATGAGCAGTTCTTC; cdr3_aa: CASSPRAGEGNEQFF
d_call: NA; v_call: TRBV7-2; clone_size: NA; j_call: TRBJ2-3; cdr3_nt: TGTGCCAGCACCTTAGGACCCGGCGGCACTAGCACAGATACGCAGTATTTT; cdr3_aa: CASTLGPGGTSTDTQYF
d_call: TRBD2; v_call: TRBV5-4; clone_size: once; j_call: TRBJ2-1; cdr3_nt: TGTGCCAGCAGCGAGGGCTCTAGCGGCATACGGGGTGAGCAGTTCTTC; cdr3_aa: CASSEGSSGIRGEQFF
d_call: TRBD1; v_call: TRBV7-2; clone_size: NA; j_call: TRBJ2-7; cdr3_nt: TGTGCCAGCAGCTTAGCTGGCAGGGGGCGGCGGGAGCAGTACTTC; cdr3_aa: CASSLAGRGRREQYF
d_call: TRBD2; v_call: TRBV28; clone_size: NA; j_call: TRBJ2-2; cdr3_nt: TGTGCCAGCAGCCAGAGTAGCGGGAGTGGGACCGGGGAGCTGTTTTTT; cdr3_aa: CASSQSSGSGTGELFF
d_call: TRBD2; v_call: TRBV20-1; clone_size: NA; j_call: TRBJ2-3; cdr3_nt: TGCAGTGCGTCCGGGACTAGCGCGCAGTATTTT; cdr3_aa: CSASGTSAQYF
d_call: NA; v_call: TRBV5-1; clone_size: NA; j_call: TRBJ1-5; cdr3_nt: TGCGCCAGCAGCTTGGCCTGGGGCCGAGGTCAGCCCCAGCATTTT; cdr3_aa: CASSLAWGRGQPQHF
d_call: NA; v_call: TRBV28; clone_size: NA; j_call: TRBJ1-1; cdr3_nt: TGTGCCAGCAGTGGACAGCCACACACTGAAGCTTTCTTT; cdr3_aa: CASSGQPHTEAFF
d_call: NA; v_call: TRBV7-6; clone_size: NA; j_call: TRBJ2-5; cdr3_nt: TGTGCCAGCAGCTTAGCCCCCCAAGAGACCCAGTACTTC; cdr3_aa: CASSLAPQETQYF
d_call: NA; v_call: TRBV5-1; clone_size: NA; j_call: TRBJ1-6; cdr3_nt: TGCGCCAGCAGCTTGCGGGGGGGGGACAATTCACCCCTCCACTTT; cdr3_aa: CASSLRGGDNSPLHF
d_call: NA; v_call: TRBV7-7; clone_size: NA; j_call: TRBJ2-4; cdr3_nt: TGTGCCAGCAGCCAAGGGGGTAGTTACGGTTATGGGGCCAAAAACATTCAGTACTTC; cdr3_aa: CASSQGGSYGYGAKNIQYF
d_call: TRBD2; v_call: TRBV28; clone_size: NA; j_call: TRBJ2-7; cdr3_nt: TGTGCCAGCAAACGGGGGACTAGCGGGACTCTTGAGCAGTACTTC; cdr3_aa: CASKRGTSGTLEQYF
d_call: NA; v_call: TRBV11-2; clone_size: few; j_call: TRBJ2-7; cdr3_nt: TGTGCCAGCAGCTTCCTTCCGGGACACCCATCCGGTGGCTACGAGCAGTACTTC; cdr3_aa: CASSFLPGHPSGGYEQYF
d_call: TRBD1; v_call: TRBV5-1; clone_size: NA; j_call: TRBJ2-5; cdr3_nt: TGCGCCAGCAGAGATGGACAGGGGCTAGAGACCCAGTACTTC; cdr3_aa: CASRDGQGLETQYF
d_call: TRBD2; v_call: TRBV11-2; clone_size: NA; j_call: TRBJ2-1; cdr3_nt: TGTGCCAGCAGCTTAGATCGGGCTAGCGGGGGGCCCACGCCGTACAATGAGCAGTTCTTC; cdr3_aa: CASSLDRASGGPTPYNEQFF
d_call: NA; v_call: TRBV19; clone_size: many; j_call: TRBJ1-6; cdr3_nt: TGTGCCAGTAGTATGGTGTCAGGTCCAAGACAGAGCTCCTATAATTCACCCCTCCACTTT; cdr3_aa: CASSMVSGPRQSSYNSPLHF
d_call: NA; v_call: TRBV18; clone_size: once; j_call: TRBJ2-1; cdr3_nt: TGTGCCAGCTCACTTTGGGCGCTCGGGGGCAATGAGCAGTTCTTC; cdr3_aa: CASSLWALGGNEQFF
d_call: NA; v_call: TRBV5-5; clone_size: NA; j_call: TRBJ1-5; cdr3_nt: TGTGCCAGCAGCTCTTCCCCAAATAGCAATCAGCCCCAGCATTTT; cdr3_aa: CASSSSPNSNQPQHF
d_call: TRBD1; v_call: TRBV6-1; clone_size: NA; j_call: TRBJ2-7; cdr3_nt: TGTGCCAGCAGCCGACAGGGAAGCTCCTACGAGCAGTACTTC; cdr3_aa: CASSRQGSSYEQYF
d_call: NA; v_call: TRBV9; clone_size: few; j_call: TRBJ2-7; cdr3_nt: TGTGCCAGCAGCGTAGGGATTGGGAATGAGCAGTACTTC; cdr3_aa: CASSVGIGNEQYF
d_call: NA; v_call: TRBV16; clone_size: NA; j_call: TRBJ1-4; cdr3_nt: TGTGCCAGCAGCCACCAACACAGCGAAAAACTGTTTTTT; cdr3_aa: CASSHQHSEKLFF
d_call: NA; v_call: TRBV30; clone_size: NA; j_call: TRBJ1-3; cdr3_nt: TGTGCCTGGACGAGACAGGCTGGAAACACCATATATTTT; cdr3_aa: CAWTRQAGNTIYF
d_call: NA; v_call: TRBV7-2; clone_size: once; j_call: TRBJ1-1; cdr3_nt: TGTGCCAGCAGGACGGAGGGGAACACTGAAGCTTTCTTT; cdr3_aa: CASRTEGNTEAFF
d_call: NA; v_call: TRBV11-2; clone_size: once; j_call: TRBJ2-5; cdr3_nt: TGTGCCAGCAGCTTAGGGCAGACCCAGTACTTC; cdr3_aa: CASSLGQTQYF
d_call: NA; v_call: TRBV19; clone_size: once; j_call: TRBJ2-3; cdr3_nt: TGTGCCAGTAGTGCCCAGGGGCGGGTACCCACAGATACGCAGTATTTT; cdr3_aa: CASSAQGRVPTDTQYF
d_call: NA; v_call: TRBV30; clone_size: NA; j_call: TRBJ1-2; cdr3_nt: TGTGCCTGGAGTGGGGGCGGTGGCTACACCTTC; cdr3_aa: CAWSGGGGYTF
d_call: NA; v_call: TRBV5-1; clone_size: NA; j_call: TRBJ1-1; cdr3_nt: TGCGCCAGCAGCTCCACCACACCCAACACTGAAGCTTTCTTT; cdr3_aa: CASSSTTPNTEAFF
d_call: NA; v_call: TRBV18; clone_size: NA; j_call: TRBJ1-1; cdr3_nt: TGTGCCAGCTCACCCCCGGGACATCCTGAAGCTTTCTTT; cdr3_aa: CASSPPGHPEAFF
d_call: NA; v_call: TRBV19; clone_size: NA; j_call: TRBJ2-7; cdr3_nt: TGTGCCAGTAGTATACCAGGAGGCCGGGAGCAGTACTTC; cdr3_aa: CASSIPGGREQYF
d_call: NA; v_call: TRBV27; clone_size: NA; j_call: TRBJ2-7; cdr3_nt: TGTGCCAGCAGTTTTTTCCGGGCAGGGGAGTCCTACGAGCAGTACTTC; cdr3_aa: CASSFFRAGESYEQYF
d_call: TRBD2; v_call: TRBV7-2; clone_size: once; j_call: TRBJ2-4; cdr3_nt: TGTGCCAGCAGCTTGGGACTAGCGGGAGTCCAAAACATTCAGTACTTC; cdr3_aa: CASSLGLAGVQNIQYF
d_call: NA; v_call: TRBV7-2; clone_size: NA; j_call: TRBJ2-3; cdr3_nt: TGTGCCAGCAGCCTGACCAGGGACACAGATACGCAGTATTTT; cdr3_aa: CASSLTRDTDTQYF
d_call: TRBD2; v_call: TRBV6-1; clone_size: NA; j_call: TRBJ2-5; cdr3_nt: TGTGCCAGCGGGACTAGCGGGACTGGTGAGACCCAGTACTTC; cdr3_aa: CASGTSGTGETQYF
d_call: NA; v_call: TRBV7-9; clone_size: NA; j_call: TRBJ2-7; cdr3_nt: TGTGCCAGCAGCTTACAAGGGGTCCTGAGGAACGAGCAGTACTTC; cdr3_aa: CASSLQGVLRNEQYF
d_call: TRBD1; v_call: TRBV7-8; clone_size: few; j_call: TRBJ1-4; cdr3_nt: TGTGCCAGCAGCTATTCGGGACAGGGCCTAGGGAAACTGTTTTTT; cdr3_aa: CASSYSGQGLGKLFF
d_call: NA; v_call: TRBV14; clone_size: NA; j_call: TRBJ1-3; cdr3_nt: TGTGCCAGCAGCCAAGAAGACCTACGCGGCCGCAGGGCCGGAAACACCATATATTTT; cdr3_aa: CASSQEDLRGRRAGNTIYF